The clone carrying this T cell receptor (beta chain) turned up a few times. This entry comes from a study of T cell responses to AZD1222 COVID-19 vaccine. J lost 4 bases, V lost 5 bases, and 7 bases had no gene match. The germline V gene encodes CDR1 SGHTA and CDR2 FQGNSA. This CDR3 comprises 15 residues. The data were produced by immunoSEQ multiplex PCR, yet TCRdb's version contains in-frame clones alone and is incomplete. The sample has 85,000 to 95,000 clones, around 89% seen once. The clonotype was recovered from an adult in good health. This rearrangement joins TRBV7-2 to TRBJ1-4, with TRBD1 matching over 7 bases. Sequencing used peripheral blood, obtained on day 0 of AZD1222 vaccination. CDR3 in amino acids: CASSRSGTDNEKLFF. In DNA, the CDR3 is TGTGCCAGCAGCCGGTCAGGGACAGATAATGAAAAACTGTTTTTT.